A single T cell receptor (beta chain) is shown here with its context. Distinct nucleotide sequences in the sample also encode this CDR3. The entry originates in a study of blood T cell repertoires in COVID-19. Turning to the study itself: PBMCs, B-cell-depleted T cells, or T cells were the source of the cDNA or gDNA that made up the material.

Participants spanned ages about 18 to 95 years and resided in 20 to 30 US areas. CDR1 is KGHSH and CDR2 is LQKENI in the germline V gene. The CDR3 has 13 amino acids. With 6 bases removed from V and 2 bases from J, the gap between germline ends came to 10 bases. TCRdb's table, derived via immunoSEQ multiplex PCR, lists solely in-frame clones and lacks some. The sample contains around 220,000 clones, over 80% of which appear only once. V usage is TRBV18 and J usage is TRBJ1-2, with a possible D match to TRBD1 (5 bases). The source is a woman between 18 and 29 years old who had recovered from COVID-19. Sequences were obtained from PBMCs or T cells enriched from blood (not recorded which). The CDR3 coding sequence is TGTGCCAGCTCTCCGGGGGAGAACTATGGCTACACCTTC. It translates to CASSPGENYGYTF.